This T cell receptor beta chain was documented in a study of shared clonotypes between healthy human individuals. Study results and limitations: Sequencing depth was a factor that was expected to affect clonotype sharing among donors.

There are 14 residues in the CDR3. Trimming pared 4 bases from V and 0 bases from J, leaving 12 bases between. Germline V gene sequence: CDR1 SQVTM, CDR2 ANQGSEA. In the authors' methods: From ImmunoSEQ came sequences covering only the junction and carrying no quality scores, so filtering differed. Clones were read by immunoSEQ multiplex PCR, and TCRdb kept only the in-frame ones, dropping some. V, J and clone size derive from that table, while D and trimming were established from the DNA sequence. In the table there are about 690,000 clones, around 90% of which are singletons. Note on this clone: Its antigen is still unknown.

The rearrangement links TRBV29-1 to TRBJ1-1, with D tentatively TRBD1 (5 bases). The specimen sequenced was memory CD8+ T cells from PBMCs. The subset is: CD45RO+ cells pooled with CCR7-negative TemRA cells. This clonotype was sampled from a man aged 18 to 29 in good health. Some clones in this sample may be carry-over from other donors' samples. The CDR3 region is CSVVQGGMNTEAFF. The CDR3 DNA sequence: TGCAGCGTTGTGCAGGGAGGGATGAACACTGAAGCTTTCTTT.